This is a list of T cell receptor beta chains from one sample in a study of Ad26.COV2.S vaccination and SARS-CoV-2 variants. Produced via immunoSEQ multiplex PCR; TCRdb's table is partial and in-frame only. The sample carries around 420,000 clones, around nine tenths recorded once. The sequences come from peripheral blood, collected in a trial of Ad26.COV2.S vaccine versus placebo. The receptors come from a person between 18 and 65 years old who received the Ad26.COV2.S COVID-19 vaccine or a placebo. Both conserved end residues are trimmed from each CDR3. Fields, in order: CDR3 length, V gene, CDR3 protein.

10 TRBV6-1 ASSEASAEAF
11 TRBV7-3 ASSLTEGAPLH
13 TRBV29-1 SVEEMGRMNYGYT
13 TRBV7-9 ASSPGQGENSPLH
13 TRBV15 ATSREGQGIYEQY
12 TRBV7-9 ASSLTGFRTEAF
12 TRBV18 ASSPKGTSYEQY
12 TRBV7-8 ASSRPGGYTEAF
13 TRBV25-1 ASSRTGGERETQY
12 TRBV28 ASSLRVTPYEQY
12 TRBV5-1 ASSLGDMIGELF
14 TRBV24-1 ATSDGGKEGTDTQY
10 TRBV30 AWSGDRIEAF
12 TRBV2 ASSDSLVLYEQY
12 TRBV4-3 ASSQEDGGNIQY
11 TRBV7-6 ASSSTTGTTQY
10 TRBV6-5 ASNYRDTEQY
12 TRBV27 ASSSRQGDTEAF
13 TRBV7-3 ASSSTGTGDYEQY
13 TRBV7-2 ASSLALGFYNEQF
10 TRBV4-1 ASSQQGYEQY
11 TRBV19 ASSEGLGDTQY
14 TRBV9 ASSAISGGLTDTQY
14 TRBV30 AWRGRLGTGNQPQH
14 TRBV6-1 ASSERTSGGYNEQF
11 TRBV10-1 ASSEAGNYGYT
13 TRBV27 ASSLSGGAAKGYT
13 TRBV19 ASSIQKTGNNEQF
13 TRBV6-5 ASSFRGGNSYEQY
10 TRBV11-2 ASSRDTYEQY
13 TRBV4-2 ASSLSSQGDTEAF
9 TRBV7-9 ASSYPPGQY
13 TRBV24-1 ATSDSDRFFAAQH
15 TRBV7-9 ASSLPTGGMSTGELF
12 TRBV5-1 ASSPVGADNEQF
12 TRBV5-4 ASSEDRGRETQY
13 TRBV28 ASSPAGRWGGGYT
12 TRBV5-1 ASSWTSSYNEQF
14 TRBV13 ASSARLYSGANVLT
13 TRBV7-2 ASSQGGATNEKLF
12 TRBV5-5 ASRVQGAFGEAF
13 TRBV4-3 ASSQDHGTGYGYT
13 TRBV5-1 ASSLISQVGETQY
14 TRBV3-1/TRBV3-2 ASSQSLVDRDYEQY
11 TRBV9 ASSGENTGELF
12 TRBV7-9 ASSPRTGLDGYT
12 TRBV7-9 ASSLLGGPYEQY
12 TRBV3-1/TRBV3-2 ASSQDEINQPQH
11 TRBV12-3/TRBV12-4 ASTHGTWETQY
11 TRBV12-3/TRBV12-4 ASSIRGGNEQF